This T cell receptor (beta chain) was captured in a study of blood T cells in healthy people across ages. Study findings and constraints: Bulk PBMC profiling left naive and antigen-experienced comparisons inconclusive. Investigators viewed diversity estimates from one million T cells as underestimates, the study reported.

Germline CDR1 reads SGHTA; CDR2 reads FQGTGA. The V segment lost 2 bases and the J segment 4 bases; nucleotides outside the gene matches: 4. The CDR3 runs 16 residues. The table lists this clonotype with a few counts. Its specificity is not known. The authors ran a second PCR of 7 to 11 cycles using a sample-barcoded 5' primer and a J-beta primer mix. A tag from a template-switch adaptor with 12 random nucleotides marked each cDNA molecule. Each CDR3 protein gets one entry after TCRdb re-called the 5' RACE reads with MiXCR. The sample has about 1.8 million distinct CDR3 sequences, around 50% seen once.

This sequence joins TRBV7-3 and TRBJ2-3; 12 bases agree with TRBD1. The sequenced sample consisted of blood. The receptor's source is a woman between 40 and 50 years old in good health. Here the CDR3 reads CASSLVGTGGPDTQYF. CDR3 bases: TGTGCCAGCAGCTTAGTGGGGACAGGGGGCCCAGATACGCAGTATTTT. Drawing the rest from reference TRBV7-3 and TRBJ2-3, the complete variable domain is GAGVSQTPSNKVTEKGKYVELRCDPISGHTALYWYRQSLGQGPEFLIYFQGTGAADDSGLPNDRFFAVRPEGSVSTLKIQRTERGDSAVYLCASSLVGTGGPDTQYFGPGTRLTVL.